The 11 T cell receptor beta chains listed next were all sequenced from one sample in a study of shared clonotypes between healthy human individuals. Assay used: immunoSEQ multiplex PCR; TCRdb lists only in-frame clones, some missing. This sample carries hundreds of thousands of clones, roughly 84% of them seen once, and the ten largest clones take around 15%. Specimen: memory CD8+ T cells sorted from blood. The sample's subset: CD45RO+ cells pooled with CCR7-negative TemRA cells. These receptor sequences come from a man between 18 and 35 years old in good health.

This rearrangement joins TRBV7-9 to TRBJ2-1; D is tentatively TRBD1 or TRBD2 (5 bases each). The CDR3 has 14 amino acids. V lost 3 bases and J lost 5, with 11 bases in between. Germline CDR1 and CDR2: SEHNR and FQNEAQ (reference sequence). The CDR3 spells CASSLGTEHNEQFF. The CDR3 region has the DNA TGTGCCAGCAGCTTGGGGACGGAGCACAATGAGCAGTTCTTC.

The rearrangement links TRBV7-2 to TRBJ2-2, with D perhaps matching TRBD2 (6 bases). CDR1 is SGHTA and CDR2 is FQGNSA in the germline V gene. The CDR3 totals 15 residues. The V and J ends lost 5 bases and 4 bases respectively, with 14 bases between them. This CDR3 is CASSITSSGTGELFF. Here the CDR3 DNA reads TGTGCCAGCAGCATTACTAGTAGCGGCACCGGGGAGCTGTTTTTT.

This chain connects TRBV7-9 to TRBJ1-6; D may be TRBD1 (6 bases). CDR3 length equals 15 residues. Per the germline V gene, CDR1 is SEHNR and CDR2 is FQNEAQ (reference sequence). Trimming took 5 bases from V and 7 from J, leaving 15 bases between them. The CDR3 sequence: CASSPRSGTNSPLHF. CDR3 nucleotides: TGTGCCAGCAGCCCGCGATCGGGGACAAATTCACCCCTCCACTTT.

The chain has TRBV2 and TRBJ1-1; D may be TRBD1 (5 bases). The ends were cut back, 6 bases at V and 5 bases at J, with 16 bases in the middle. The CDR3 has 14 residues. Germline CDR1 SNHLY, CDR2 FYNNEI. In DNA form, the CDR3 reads TGTGCCAGCAGAGCAGGCAGGGCGGTTACTGAAGCTTTCTTT. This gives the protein CASRAGRAVTEAFF.

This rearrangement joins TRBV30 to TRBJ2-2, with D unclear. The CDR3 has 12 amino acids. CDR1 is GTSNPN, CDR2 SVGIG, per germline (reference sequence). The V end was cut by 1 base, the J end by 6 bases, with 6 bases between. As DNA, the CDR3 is TGTGCCTGGAGTGCGAGGCCCGGGGAGCTGTTTTTT. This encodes CAWSARPGELFF.

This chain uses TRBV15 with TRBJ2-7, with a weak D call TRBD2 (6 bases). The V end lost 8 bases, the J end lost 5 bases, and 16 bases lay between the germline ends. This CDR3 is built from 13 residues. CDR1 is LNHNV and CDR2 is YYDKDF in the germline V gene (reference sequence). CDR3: CATAGPNSNEQYF. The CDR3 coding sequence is TGTGCCACCGCGGGGCCGAATTCGAACGAGCAGTACTTC.

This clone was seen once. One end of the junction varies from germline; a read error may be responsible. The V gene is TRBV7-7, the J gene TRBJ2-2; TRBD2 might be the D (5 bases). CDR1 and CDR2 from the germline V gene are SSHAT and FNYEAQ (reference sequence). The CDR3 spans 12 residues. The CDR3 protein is CASSSGDGELFF. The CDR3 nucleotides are TGTGCTAGCAGCTCCGGGGACGGGGAGCTGTTTTTT.

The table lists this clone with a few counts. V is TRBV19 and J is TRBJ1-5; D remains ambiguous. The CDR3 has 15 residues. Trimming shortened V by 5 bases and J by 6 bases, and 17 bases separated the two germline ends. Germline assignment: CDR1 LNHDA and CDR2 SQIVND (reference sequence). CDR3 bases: TGTGCCAGTAGTCAAACCGACAAGATAGGTCAGCCCCAGCATTTT. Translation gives CASSQTDKIGQPQHF.

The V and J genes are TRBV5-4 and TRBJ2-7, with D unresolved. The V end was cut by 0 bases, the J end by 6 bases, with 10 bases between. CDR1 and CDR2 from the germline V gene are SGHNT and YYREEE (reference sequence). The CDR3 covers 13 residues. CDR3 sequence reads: CASSLAEGAEQYF. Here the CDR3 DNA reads TGTGCCAGCAGCTTGGCCGAAGGCGCCGAGCAGTACTTC.

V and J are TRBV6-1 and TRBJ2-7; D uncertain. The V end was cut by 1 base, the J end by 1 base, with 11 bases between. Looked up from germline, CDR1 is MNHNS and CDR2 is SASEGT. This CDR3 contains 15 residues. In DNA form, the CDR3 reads TGTGCCAGCAGTGAAGGACCGGACGGATCCTACGAGCAGTACTTC. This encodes CASSEGPDGSYEQYF.

CDR3: CASSFRVASQGPLLHF. The CDR3 DNA is TGTGCCAGCAGCTTTAGAGTGGCATCGCAGGGGCCTCTCCTCCACTTT. The chain joins TRBV11-2 to TRBJ1-6; perhaps TRBD1 as D (6 bases). V shed 3 bases and J shed 15 bases, with 24 bases lying between them. Germline CDR1 SGHAT, CDR2 FQNNGV. The CDR3 totals 16 residues.